This T cell receptor (beta chain) was sequenced for a study of PD-1 blockade in classical Hodgkin lymphoma. After autologous stem cell transplantation all patients relapsed, and prior brentuximab vedotin exposure differed between cohorts. This CDR3 is 15 amino acids long. The V segment lost 6 bases and the J segment 7 bases; nucleotides outside the gene matches: 9. CDR1 is MNHNS, CDR2 SASEGT, per germline. The repertoire was sequenced with immunoSEQ multiplex PCR; TCRdb's copy has only in-frame clones and lacks some. The top ten hold 15% of the sample, which has some 60,000 clones, around 87% seen once.

This TCR derives from a human donor with classical Hodgkin lymphoma. Sequences were derived from peripheral blood mononuclear cells (PBMCs), sampled at baseline. V gene TRBV6-1 combines with J gene TRBJ1-3; TRBD1 agrees at 10 bases. CDR3 DNA sequence: TGTGCCAGCAGCCTTTCGGGACAGGGGAAGAACACCATATATTTT. Residues: CASSLSGQGKNTIYF.